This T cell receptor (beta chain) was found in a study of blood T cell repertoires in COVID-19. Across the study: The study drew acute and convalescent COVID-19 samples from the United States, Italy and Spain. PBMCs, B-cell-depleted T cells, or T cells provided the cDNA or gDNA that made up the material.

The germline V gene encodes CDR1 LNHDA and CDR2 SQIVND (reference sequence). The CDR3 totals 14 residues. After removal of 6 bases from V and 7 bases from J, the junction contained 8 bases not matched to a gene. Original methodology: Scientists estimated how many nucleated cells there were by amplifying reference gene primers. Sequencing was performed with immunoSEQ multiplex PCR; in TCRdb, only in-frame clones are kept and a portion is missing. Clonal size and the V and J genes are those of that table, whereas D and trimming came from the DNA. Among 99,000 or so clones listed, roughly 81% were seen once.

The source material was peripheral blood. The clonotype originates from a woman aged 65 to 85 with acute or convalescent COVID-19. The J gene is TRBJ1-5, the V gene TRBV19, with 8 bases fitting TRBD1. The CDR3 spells CASSTDRGGQPQHF. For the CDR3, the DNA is TGTGCCAGTAGCACAGACAGGGGTGGACAGCCCCAGCATTTT.